This TCR beta chain was found in a study of blood T cell repertoires in COVID-19. In the study overall: The United States, Italy and Spain provided the acute and convalescent COVID-19 samples. PBMCs, B-cell-depleted T cells, or T cells were the source of the cDNA or gDNA that made up the material.

Measured with immunoSEQ multiplex PCR; TCRdb has only the in-frame clones, and not every one. This table has under 250,000 clones, approximately 90% appearing once. This clone was detected only a few times. Seattle researchers signed up patients amid active infection and tracked them longitudinally. This receptor was taken from a man between 45 and 60 years old with COVID-19, enrolled during active disease. Sequencing used peripheral blood.

CDR3 nucleotides: TGTGCCAGCAGTTCGGGACAGGGGTTAGGAAACACCATATATTTT. This translates into CASSSGQGLGNTIYF. V usage is TRBV6-5 and J usage is TRBJ1-3; TRBD1 matches at 10 bases. After removal of 4 bases from V and 4 bases from J, the junction contained 4 bases not matched to a gene. The CDR3 has 15 amino acids. The germline gives CDR1 MNHEY, CDR2 SVGAGI.